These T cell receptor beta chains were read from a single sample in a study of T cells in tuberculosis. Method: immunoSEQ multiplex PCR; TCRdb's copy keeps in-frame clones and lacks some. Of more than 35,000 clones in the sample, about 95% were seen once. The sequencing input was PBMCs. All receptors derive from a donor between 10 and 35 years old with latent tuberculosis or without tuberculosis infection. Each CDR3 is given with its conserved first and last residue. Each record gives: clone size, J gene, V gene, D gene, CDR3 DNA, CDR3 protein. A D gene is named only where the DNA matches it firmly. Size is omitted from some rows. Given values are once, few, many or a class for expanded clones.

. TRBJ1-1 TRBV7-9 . TGTGCCAGCAGCTACCTGGGCCCCAACACTGAAGCTTTCTTT CASSYLGPNTEAFF
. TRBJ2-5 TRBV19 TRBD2 TGTGCCAGTAGTAGGAGCGGGAGCGGGGGAGAGACCCAGTACTTC CASSRSGSGGETQYF
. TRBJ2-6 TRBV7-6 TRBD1 TGTGCCAGCACCGGGACAGGAGGGCCCGGGGCCAACGTCCTGACTTTC CASTGTGGPGANVLTF
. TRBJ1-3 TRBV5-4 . TGTGCCAGCAGCTTGGAGGGAGGGCCCGAATCTTATGGAAACACCATATATTTT CASSLEGGPESYGNTIYF
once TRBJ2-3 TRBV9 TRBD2 TGTGCCAGCAGCGTGCATAGACTAGCGGGAGGCTTTGAATTCACAGATACGCAGTATTTT CASSVHRLAGGFEFTDTQYF
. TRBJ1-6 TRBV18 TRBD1 TGTGCCAGCTCACCATGGACAGGGGAGAATTCACCCCTCCACTTT CASSPWTGENSPLHF
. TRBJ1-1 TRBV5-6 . TGTGCCAGCAGCTTGGCTCAGGGCACTGAAGCTTTCTTT CASSLAQGTEAFF
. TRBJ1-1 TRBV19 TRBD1 TGTGCCAGTAGTCCCCAAACAGGGGGCGCTAACACTGAAGCTTTCTTT CASSPQTGGANTEAFF
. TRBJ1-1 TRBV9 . TGTGCCAGCAGCGTAGGGGCAGCCCCCCAACGGGAAGCTTTCTTT CASSVGAAPQREAFF
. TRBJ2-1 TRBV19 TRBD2 TGTGCCAGTAGTCCCCCAAAACTAGCGGCCTACAATGAGCAGTTCTTC CASSPPKLAAYNEQFF
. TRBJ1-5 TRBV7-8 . TGTGCCAGCAGCTTAGATTTGGGGGGTAATCAGCCCCAGCATTTT CASSLDLGGNQPQHF
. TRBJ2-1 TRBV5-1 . TGCGCCAGCAGCTTGGGGGGCGGCGTCTACAATGAGCAGTTCTTC CASSLGGGVYNEQFF
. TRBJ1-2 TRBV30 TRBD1 TGTGCCTGGAGACCGGGACAGTCGTTCTACTATGGCTACACCTTC CAWRPGQSFYYGYTF
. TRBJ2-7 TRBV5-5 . TGTGCCAGCAGCCTTGACATCTACGAGCAGTACTTC CASSLDIYEQYF
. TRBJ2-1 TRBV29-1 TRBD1 TGCAGCGTTGAAGGGCAGGGGGCTCGTGGATCCTACAATGAGCAGTTCTTC CSVEGQGARGSYNEQFF
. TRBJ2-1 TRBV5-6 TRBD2 TGTGCCAGCAGCCCCGGGGGGTACAATGAGCAGTTCTTC CASSPGGYNEQFF
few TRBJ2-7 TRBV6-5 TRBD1 TGTGCCAGCAGTTACGGGACAGGCCTATCCTACGAGCAGTACTTC CASSYGTGLSYEQYF
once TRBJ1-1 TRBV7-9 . TGTGCCAGCAGCTTAACAGGGATGAACACTGAAGCTTTCTTT CASSLTGMNTEAFF
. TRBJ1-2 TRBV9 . TGTGCCAGCAGCTACTCAAGCAGGGTAGTACCCCTGGTGGAGGGCTACACCTTC CASSYSSRVVPLVEGYTF
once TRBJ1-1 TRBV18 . TGTGCCAGCTCTTCCAACAGGGCCGACACTGAAGCTTTCTTT CASSSNRADTEAFF
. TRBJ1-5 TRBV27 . TGTGCCAGCAGACTGGACAGAAACAATCAGCCCCAGCATTTT CASRLDRNNQPQHF
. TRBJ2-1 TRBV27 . TGTGCCAGCAGTTTTATAGGGTTATGGGGCGGTGAGCAGTTCTTC CASSFIGLWGGEQFF
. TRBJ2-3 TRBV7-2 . TGTGCCAGCAGCTCCCGGGTCACAGATACGCAGTATTTT CASSSRVTDTQYF
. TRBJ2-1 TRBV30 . TGTGCCTGGAGTAGGGGTGAGCAGTTCTTC CAWSRGEQFF